This T cell receptor beta chain was obtained from a study of blood T cells in healthy people across ages (dated by TCRdb to the mid-2010s). Concerning the study at large: In model experiments, template switching captured about one uniquely barcoded TCR beta cDNA molecule for every two T cells. Age-related changes in TCR beta repertoire diversity were measured in the study by deep sequencing normalized with unique cDNA molecular identifiers. To avoid experimental bias, donors of different ages were randomly spread across the sequencing lanes. The donors were split into four age groups: young (average around 15 years), middle-aged (over 35), aged (over 55) and long-lived (more than 80). The study analyzed two additional independent replicas of 1 million unique cDNA reads from the same blood draw for two donors, one aged 18 to 30 and one aged 80 or older.

Broad study findings and their caveats: Since profiling was done on bulk unsorted PBMCs, naive and antigen-experienced compartments could not be conclusively compared. A strong correlation was found between observed TCR beta diversity and the percentage of naive T cells measured by flow cytometry. As age increased, observed TCR beta diversity per million T cells dropped in a roughly linear way, and a significant reduction was already evident by age 40. Compared with the aged group, more naive CD4+ T cells, fewer expanded clones and increased TCR diversity were shown by the long-lived group, suggesting age selection. The CMV infection status of donors was not known, potentially confounding age-related changes in expanded clonotypes. Estimates of total diversity based on one million sequenced T cells were considered lower bounds and underestimates.

V drops 5 bases and J drops 8 bases, leaving 10 bases in between. The CDR3 starts with the cysteine, ends with the phenylalanine, and has 12 residues. The DNA shown is the 36-base CDR3, in frame from base 1. The library was produced with 5' RACE. This sample was sequenced with an Illumina HiSeq 2500. A second roughly 7 to 12 cycle PCR used a sample-barcoded 5' primer and a J-beta primer mix. A template-switch 5' adaptor carrying 12 random nucleotides introduced a unique molecular identifier onto each TCR beta cDNA molecule. Each sample yielded at least 2.5 million CDR3-containing paired-end reads. The Mint cDNA synthesis kit, primed by a TRBC-specific oligonucleotide, was used to synthesize first-strand cDNA from all RNA. Following uracil-DNA glycosylase treatment, all cDNA underwent a first 18-cycle PCR with the universal primers M1SS and BC2_uni_R. In the authors' own workflow: Normalization of each sample was performed by random selection of 1 million high-quality reads, each carrying a distinct molecular identifier. Instead of being binned into consensus sequences, reads that shared molecular identifiers were thrown out. MiTCR, with a Q25 quality threshold and the strictest error-elimination algorithm, was used for CDR3 identification, clonotype clustering and error correction. A nonparametric unseen species model using Euler transformation provided a lower-bound estimate of total TCR beta diversity. The public reads were quality trimmed at Q25 with fastp and then assembled into clones with MiXCR by TCRdb, keeping productive beta chains. Entries are consolidated by CDR3 protein sequence, retaining the most common genes and DNA. TCRdb's processing, not the study's, gives the V and J calls here. Recorded for this sample are about 1.4 million distinct CDR3 sequences; around 59% of them occurred a single time. The ten largest clones add up to about 6.7% of the sample.

The donors were roughly 40 Caucasian individuals from Russia, aged roughly 6 to 100 years, who were systemically healthy. Ten milliliters of peripheral blood were drawn from each donor into EDTA-treated Vacutainer tubes. Ficoll-Paque density-gradient centrifugation was used to isolate PBMCs, with at least 6.5 million per sample. Trizol reagent was used to extract total RNA from PBMCs, with at least 5.5 micrograms per sample. For every donor, flow cytometry on a PBMC aliquot measured the percentage of naive CD45RAhigh/CD27high T cells. As to this clonotype: Its target antigen remains unknown. No base-level quality is on record; no much larger clone is a single base apart.

The chain links TRBV12-3 or TRBV12-4 with TRBJ2-1, with the D gene call left open. Sequencing was done on a sample of blood. This receptor was taken from a man younger than 35 in good health. CDR3 sequence: CASSPDSHEQFF. Here is the DNA: TGTGCCAGCAGTCCGGATAGCCATGAGCAGTTCTTC.